The 27 T cell receptor beta chains listed next were all sequenced from one sample in a study of cytomegalovirus exposure and HLA in healthy donors. The PCR ran on 60 Vbeta and 13 Jbeta primers. Repertoires were generated with immunoSEQ multiplex PCR, while TCRdb's copy carries only in-frame clones and drops some. The sample shows some 210,000 clones, roughly 81% of them seen only once. Sequences were obtained from PBMCs. These receptors all come from a woman in her thirties in good health and CMV-seropositive.

A few counts support this clone. The V and J genes are TRBV7-2 and TRBJ2-1, with 7 positions matching TRBD2. V lost 9 bases and J lost 0; bases outside the gene matches: 14. Germline-derived CDR1 and CDR2 are SGHTA and FQGNSA. CDR3 length: 17 residues. For the CDR3, the DNA is TGTGCCAGGCCATCTGGGGAGCGGGGCCACTCCTACAATGAGCAGTTCTTC. The encoded protein is CARPSGERGHSYNEQFF.

The chain uses TRBV10-3 and TRBJ1-5, with D unclear. This CDR3 is built from 14 residues. With 0 bases removed from V and 3 bases from J, the gap between germline ends came to 6 bases. The V gene's germline CDR1 is ENHRY and CDR2 SYGVKD. The CDR3, as DNA: TGTGCCATCAGTGAGTCGGGCTCCAATCAGCCCCAGCATTTT. It is translated as CAISESGSNQPQHF.

Worth noting for this clone: An end of the junction does not agree with germline; a read error may underlie this. Other DNA sequences in the same sample also yield this CDR3. The chain employs TRBV7-9 and TRBJ2-7; 10 bases are shared with TRBD1. The CDR3 covers 15 residues. Germline-derived CDR1 and CDR2 are SEHNR and FQNEAQ (reference sequence). The chain's CDR3 is CASSSPGQGVYEQYF. For the CDR3, the DNA is TGCGCCAGCAGCTCCCCCGGACAGGGGGTATACGAGCAGTACTTC.

This chain links TRBV7-3 with TRBJ2-3; D is undetermined. Germline CDR1 is SGHTA and CDR2 is FQGTGA. V was pared by 5 bases and J by 5 bases, with 8 bases between. The CDR3 totals 12 residues. CDR3: CASSQAGDTQYF. The CDR3 DNA reads TGTGCCAGCAGCCAAGCCGGAGATACGCAGTATTTT.

The genes are TRBV29-1 and TRBJ2-1; D is perhaps TRBD1 (7 bases). Trimming took off 7 bases at V and 0 bases at J, with 16 bases between the two ends. Germline CDR1 is SQVTM and CDR2 is ANQGSEA. This CDR3 contains 15 residues. Written as DNA, the CDR3 is TGCAGCGCCCTCGGGACAGCGGGCTCCTACAATGAGCAGTTCTTC. Protein sequence: CSALGTAGSYNEQFF.

The J gene is TRBJ2-2, the V gene TRBV7-2; no reliable D call. The CDR3 sequence is 16 residues long. Germline loops: CDR1 SGHTA, CDR2 FQGNSA. Trimming removed 4 bases at V and 1 base at J, with 13 bases between. The CDR3 spells CASSSGFEGNTGELFF. DNA for the CDR3: TGTGCCAGCAGCTCCGGGTTTGAAGGGAACACCGGGGAGCTGTTTTTT. The full variable domain, its missing parts supplied by reference TRBV7-2 and TRBJ2-2, is GAGVSQSPSNKVTEKGKDVELRCDPISGHTALYWYRQSLGQGLEFLIYFQGNSAPDKSGLPSDRFSAERTGGSVSTLTIQRTQQEDSAVYLCASSSGFEGNTGELFFGEGSRLTVL.

V and J are TRBV7-9 and TRBJ2-5; 8 nucleotides align to TRBD1. The J call may be wrong; the DNA end is better matched by TRBJ2-7. Per the germline V gene, CDR1 is SEHNR and CDR2 is FQNEAQ (reference sequence). The CDR3 has 14 amino acids. The CDR3 here is CASSLTTGVYEQYF. CDR3 bases: TGTGCCAGCAGCTTAACGACAGGGGTTTACGAGCAGTACTTC.

The chain carries TRBV10-1 and TRBJ1-3, with unresolved D. Germline CDR1 WNHNN, CDR2 SYGVQD (reference sequence). The CDR3 extends over 15 amino acids. Trimming took off 9 bases at V and 0 bases at J, with 15 bases between the two ends. In DNA, the CDR3 is TGCGCCAGAGCCTGCGGGTCCCACTCTGGAAACACCATATATTTT. Translated: CARACGSHSGNTIYF.

The chain uses TRBV6-5 and TRBJ1-2, with D unclear. CDR1 and CDR2 (germline): MNHEY, SVGAGI. The CDR3 is 14 residues long. The V end lost 7 bases, the J end lost 5 bases, and 17 bases lay between the germline ends. This CDR3 is CASNGRGPPYGYTF. CDR3 nucleotides: TGTGCCAGCAATGGGCGAGGGCCACCTTATGGCTACACCTTC.

This chain links TRBV5-6 with TRBJ2-7; D unclear. The CDR3 is 14 residues long. V lost 0 bases to trimming and J lost 3 bases, with 10 bases between them. Germline CDR1 reads SGHDT; CDR2 reads YYEEEE. The CDR3 DNA is TGTGCCAGCAGCTTGGCCATATTAGACTACGAGCAGTACTTC. Its protein product is CASSLAILDYEQYF.

V is TRBV7-2 and J is TRBJ1-2; D is unclear. CDR1 is SGHTA and CDR2 is FQGNSA in the germline V gene. This CDR3 has 14 residues. V lost 5 bases to trimming and J lost 10 bases, with 20 bases between them. Written as DNA, the CDR3 is TGTGCCAGCAGCCCCCGGAGGACGGAGGTTCCCTACACCTTC. Its protein product is CASSPRRTEVPYTF. Filled out from reference TRBV7-2 and TRBJ1-2, the complete variable domain reads GAGVSQSPSNKVTEKGKDVELRCDPISGHTALYWYRQSLGQGLEFLIYFQGNSAPDKSGLPSDRFSAERTGGSVSTLTIQRTQQEDSAVYLCASSPRRTEVPYTFGSGTRLTVV.

The chain recombines TRBV18 with TRBJ1-1, with D uncertain. Germline V gene data show CDR1 as KGHSH and CDR2 as LQKENI. V gave up 1 base and J gave up 7 bases, with 19 bases separating them. CDR3 length equals 16 residues. CDR3: CASSPRRSQVPIEAFF. The CDR3, as DNA: TGTGCCAGCTCACCACGGAGGAGTCAGGTCCCAATTGAAGCTTTCTTT.

This clone was seen a handful of times. The chain links TRBV19 to TRBJ1-1; D uncertain. Germline lookup yields CDR1 LNHDA and CDR2 SQIVND (reference sequence). This CDR3 contains 15 residues. Deletions cut 4 bases from V and 0 bases from J, with 12 bases between. CDR3 nucleotide sequence: TGTGCCAGTAGTAGGGAGGGTCTTATGAACACTGAAGCTTTCTTT. Translating it yields CASSREGLMNTEAFF.

V and J are TRBV5-1 and TRBJ2-7; D may be TRBD1 (6 bases). The CDR3 has 14 residues. From germline, CDR1 is SGHRS and CDR2 YFSETQ. V dropped 2 bases and J dropped 5 bases, with 14 bases sitting between them. CDR3 sequence: CASSFGGPENEQYF. As DNA, the CDR3 is TGCGCCAGCAGCTTTGGGGGCCCGGAAAACGAGCAGTACTTC.

The chain couples TRBV4-1 to TRBJ2-2; 7 bases match TRBD2. The V and J ends lost 4 bases and 5 bases, in that order; junction bases with no gene match: 7. CDR3 length: 15 amino acids. CDR1 and CDR2 from the germline V gene are MGHRA and YSYEKL. The CDR3 loop is CASSRGRGGTGELFF. In DNA form, the CDR3 reads TGCGCCAGCAGCCGAGGAAGGGGAGGGACCGGGGAGCTGTTTTTT.

Only one count was recorded for this clone. The J gene is TRBJ2-7, the V gene TRBV16; D perhaps matches TRBD2 (6 bases). Germline CDR1 is KGHSY and CDR2 is FQNENV. CDR3 length: 15 residues. Trimming removed 2 bases at V and 3 bases at J, with 14 bases between. CDR3: CASSQQDQGLYEQYF. CDR3 nucleotides: TGTGCCAGCAGCCAACAGGATCAGGGACTCTACGAGCAGTACTTC.

This chain connects TRBV29-1 to TRBJ1-3; 7 bases agree with TRBD1. Germline loops: CDR1 SQVTM, CDR2 ANQGSEA. The V segment lost 4 bases and the J segment 0 bases; nucleotides outside the gene matches: 6. CDR3 length: 15 residues. The CDR3, as DNA: TGCAGCGTTGCCACCGACAGGGCCTCTGGAAACACCATATATTTT. Translating gives CSVATDRASGNTIYF.

The chain carries TRBV18 and TRBJ1-6, with 10 bases identical to TRBD1. Per the germline V gene, CDR1 is KGHSH and CDR2 is LQKENI. Trimming at V came to 3 bases and at J to 10 bases, leaving 6 bases not matched to a gene. This CDR3 is built from 15 residues. The CDR3 DNA reads as TGTGCCAGCTCACCGGGACAGGGGATGGCCTCACCCCTCCACTTT. It codes for CASSPGQGMASPLHF. Full variable domain (rest looked up from reference TRBV18 and TRBJ1-6): NAGVMQNPRHLVRRRGQEARLRCSPMKGHSHVYWYRQLPEEGLKFMVYLQKENIIDESGMPKERFSAEFPKEGPSILRIQQVVRGDSAAYFCASSPGQGMASPLHFGNGTRLTVT.

The CDR3 DNA follows: TGTGCCAGCAGCGTAGCGGTGGTTGGCGAGCAGTACTTC. Translating it yields CASSVAVVGEQYF. The rearrangement uses TRBV9 and TRBJ2-7; no firm D call. The germline V and J ends were trimmed by 0 bases and 6 bases, with 10 bases remaining between them. Germline loops: CDR1 SGDLS, CDR2 YYNGEE. The CDR3 is 13 amino acids.

The J gene is TRBJ2-1, the V gene TRBV4-3; the match to TRBD2 covers 13 bases. This CDR3 is built from 17 residues. The trim removed 3 bases at V and 5 bases at J, leaving 7 bases unmatched. CDR1 and CDR2 (germline): LGHNA, YSLEER. CDR3 DNA sequence: TGCGCCAGCAGCCAGACACCGGGACTAGCGGGGAACAATGAGCAGTTCTTC. Translated, it gives CASSQTPGLAGNNEQFF.

This clone was seen a few times. The chain has TRBV7-2 and TRBJ2-1; D perhaps matches TRBD2 (5 bases). The CDR3 sequence is 14 residues long. CDR1 is SGHTA, CDR2 FQGNSA, per germline. V lost 0 bases to trimming and J lost 6 bases, with 9 bases between them. In DNA form, the CDR3 reads TGTGCCAGCAGCTTAGCAGCGGTAGGCAATGAGCAGTTCTTC. It is translated as CASSLAAVGNEQFF.

The chain joins TRBV5-1 to TRBJ2-1; D may be TRBD2 (6 bases). Germline CDR1 SGHRS, CDR2 YFSETQ. The V and J ends lost 0 bases and 7 bases respectively, with 14 bases between them. The length of the CDR3 is 15 residues. CDR3 coding DNA: TGCGCCAGCAGCTTGGTTTCTAGCGCCCGGAATGAGCAGTTCTTC. This codes for CASSLVSSARNEQFF.

This clone showed up just once. The chain carries TRBV19 and TRBJ1-2, with 8 bases fitting TRBD1. CDR1 and CDR2 from the germline V gene are LNHDA and SQIVND (reference sequence). The CDR3 spans 14 residues. The ends lost 5 bases at V and 5 bases at J; junction bases unmatched: 7. Here the CDR3 reads CASSARDRLYGYTF. The CDR3 nucleotides read TGTGCCAGTAGTGCCCGGGACAGGCTTTATGGCTACACCTTC.

This rearrangement joins TRBV13 to TRBJ2-5, with D perhaps TRBD1 (6 bases). The DNA end is more similar to TRBJ2-7, so the J call may be wrong. Germline V gene sequence: CDR1 PRHDT, CDR2 FYEKMQ (reference sequence). The CDR3 contains 17 residues. CDR3: CASSSTSRQDPSYEQYF. The CDR3 DNA sequence: TGTGCCAGCAGCTCCACTTCTAGACAGGACCCTTCCTACGAGCAGTACTTC.

J is TRBJ2-3 and V is TRBV25-1, with D perhaps matching TRBD2 (5 bases). The CDR3 spans 15 residues. V shed 6 bases and J shed 4 bases, with 17 bases lying between them. Germline V gene data show CDR1 as MGHDK and CDR2 as SYGVNS. CDR3 coding DNA: TGTGCCAGCAGCTTGGGCGGGTGGGGTTCAGATACGCAGTATTTT. This translates into CASSLGGWGSDTQYF.

This clone has a handful of counts. The gene calls are TRBV19 and TRBJ1-5; D might be TRBD1 (5 bases). Germline-derived CDR1 and CDR2 are LNHDA and SQIVND (reference sequence). V was trimmed by 11 bases and J by 3 bases, leaving 14 bases between them. The CDR3 is 13 amino acids. The CDR3, as DNA: TGTGCCTCAGCGGGGCCCTACAATCAGCCCCAGCATTTT. It encodes CASAGPYNQPQHF.

V usage is TRBV5-1 and J usage is TRBJ2-1; a weak D match, TRBD1 (6 bases). The V end was cut by 7 bases, the J end by 9 bases, with 17 bases between. CDR1 SGHRS and CDR2 YFSETQ come from the germline V gene. There are 13 residues in the CDR3. The CDR3, as DNA: TGCGCCAGCCGAACCACAGGGTCGGGTGAGCAGTTCTTC. Protein product: CASRTTGSGEQFF.